The text below deals with one TCR beta chain. Its antigen remains unidentified. These data originate in a study of T-cell reconstitution after alpha-beta-depleted transplantation in children. The CDR3 is 15 amino acids. Trimming cost V 4 bases and J 2 bases; bases outside gene matches: 6. Unique molecular identifiers tagged the TCRbeta library. TCRdb independently ran MiXCR on the PCR reads; one entry per CDR3 protein. The data contain approximately 270,000 distinct CDR3 sequences, about 24% of them singletons. Findings of the study overall: A year post-transplant, T-cell counts and diversity derived mostly from newly produced T cells. Reportedly, only several hundred clones from non-depleted graft cells drove alpha-beta T-cell counts at about two months. The study traced high day-60 TCRbeta diversity in some patients to surviving recipient T cells and thymic progenitors.

The specimen comprised PBMCs, mostly from graft donor cells, sampled 360 days after TCRalphabeta/CD19-depleted stem cell transplant. The genes are TRBV12-3 or TRBV12-4 and TRBJ2-7; 9 bases agree with TRBD2. This TCR derives from a female patient under 10 years old who had a stem cell transplant for congenital amegakaryocytic thrombocytopenia, so the T cells may come from the graft donor. The CDR3, as DNA: TGTGCCAGCAGTTCCGGACTAGCGAGACCCTACGAGCAGTACTTC. Its protein product is CASSSGLARPYEQYF.